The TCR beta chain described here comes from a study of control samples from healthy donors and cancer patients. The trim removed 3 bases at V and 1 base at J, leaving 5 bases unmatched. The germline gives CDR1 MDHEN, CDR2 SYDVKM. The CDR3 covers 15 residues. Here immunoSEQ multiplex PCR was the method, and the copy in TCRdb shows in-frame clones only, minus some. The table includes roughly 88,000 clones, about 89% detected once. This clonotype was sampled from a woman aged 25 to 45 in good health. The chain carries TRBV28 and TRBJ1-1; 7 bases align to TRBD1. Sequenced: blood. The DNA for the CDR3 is TGTGCCAGCAGTTTGCCCAGGGGGGCGAACACTGAAGCTTTCTTT. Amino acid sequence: CASSLPRGANTEAFF. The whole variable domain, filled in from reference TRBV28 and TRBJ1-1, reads DVKVTQSSRYLVKRTGEKVFLECVQDMDHENMFWYRQDPGLGLRLIYFSYDVKMKEKGDIPEGYSVSREKKERFSLILESASTNQTSMYLCASSLPRGANTEAFFGQGTRLTVV.